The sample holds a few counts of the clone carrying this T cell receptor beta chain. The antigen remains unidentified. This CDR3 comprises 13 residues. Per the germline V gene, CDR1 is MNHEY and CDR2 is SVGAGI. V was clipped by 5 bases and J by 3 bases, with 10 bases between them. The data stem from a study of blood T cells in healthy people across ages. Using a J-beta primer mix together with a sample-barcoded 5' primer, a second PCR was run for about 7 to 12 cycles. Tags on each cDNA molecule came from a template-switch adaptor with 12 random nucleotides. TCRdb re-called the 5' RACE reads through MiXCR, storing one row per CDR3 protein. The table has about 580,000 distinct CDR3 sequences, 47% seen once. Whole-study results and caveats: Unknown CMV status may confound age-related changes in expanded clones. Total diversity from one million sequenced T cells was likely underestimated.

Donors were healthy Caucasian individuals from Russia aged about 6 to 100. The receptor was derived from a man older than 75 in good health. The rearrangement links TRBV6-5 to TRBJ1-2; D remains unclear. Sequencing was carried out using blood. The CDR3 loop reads CASSDKDDYGYTF. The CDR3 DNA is TGTGCCAGCAGTGACAAGGACGACTATGGCTACACCTTC.